What follows are 31 T cell receptor beta chains derived from one specimen sequenced in a study of T cells in Graves' hyperthyroidism and ophthalmopathy. Amplification yielded TCR beta CDR3 regions, with RNA transcripts as the source. First-round RT-PCR targeting the TCR CDR3 was performed with the HTBI primer set. TCRdb passed the multiplex PCR reads through MiXCR, listing each CDR3 protein once. The sample shows around 420,000 distinct CDR3 sequences, 12% to 15% of them seen only once. Specimen: blood. Receptor source: a young woman with Graves' hyperthyroidism.

The chain couples TRBV5-1 to TRBJ2-2; D is tentatively TRBD1 or TRBD2 (5 bases each). Deletions cut 1 base from V and 5 bases from J, with 18 bases between. The CDR3 loop spans 17 amino acids. Germline V gene lookup returns CDR1 SGHRS and CDR2 YFSETQ. CDR3 sequence (DNA): TGCGCCAGCAGCTTGACCACCCGGGACGCAGAAACCGGGGAGCTGTTTTTT. It translates to CASSLTTRDAETGELFF.

The sample holds a few counts of this clonotype. The chain carries TRBV5-5 and TRBJ2-2; 10 bases line up with TRBD2. V was pared by 5 bases and J by 4 bases, with 14 bases of the junction left unmatched. The CDR3 extends over 18 amino acids. From germline, CDR1 is SGHKS and CDR2 YYEKEE (reference sequence). The CDR3 DNA is TGTGCCAGCAGGGGCTCGTGGACTAGCGGCCTAAGCACCGGGGAGCTGTTTTTT. The encoded protein is CASRGSWTSGLSTGELFF.

The J gene is TRBJ2-5, the V gene TRBV2, with D tentatively TRBD1 (6 bases). Germline values: CDR1 SNHLY, CDR2 FYNNEI. The V end was cut by 5 bases, the J end by 5 bases, with 15 bases between. CDR3 size: 14 residues. In DNA form, the CDR3 reads TGTGCCAGCAGTCCTCTGGGGGCCGCGGAGACCCAGTACTTC. This translates into CASSPLGAAETQYF.

The rearrangement links TRBV5-5 to TRBJ2-1; D not resolved. The CDR3 totals 15 residues. The V end was cut by 5 bases, the J end by 2 bases, with 14 bases between. Germline CDR1 and CDR2: SGHKS and YYEKEE (reference sequence). CDR3: CASSLGPPPYNEQFF. Here the CDR3 DNA reads TGTGCCAGCAGTTTAGGCCCCCCCCCCTACAATGAGCAGTTCTTC.

This clonotype was detected ten times or more. The chain joins TRBV28 to TRBJ2-7; D unclear. The germline CDR1 and CDR2 sequences are MDHEN and SYDVKM. The CDR3 sequence is 12 residues long. Trimming shortened V by 1 base and J by 4 bases, and 5 bases separated the two germline ends. The CDR3 region has the DNA TGTGCCAGCAGTTTATCCCTATACGAGCAGTACTTC. Its protein product is CASSLSLYEQYF. Combining the CDR3 with reference TRBV28 and TRBJ2-7 gives the whole variable domain DVKVTQSSRYLVKRTGEKVFLECVQDMDHENMFWYRQDPGLGLRLIYFSYDVKMKEKGDIPEGYSVSREKKERFSLILESASTNQTSMYLCASSLSLYEQYFGPGTRLTVT.

This clonotype was seen many times. V is TRBV28 and J is TRBJ2-5, with 10 bases fitting TRBD1. CDR1 and CDR2 (germline): MDHEN, SYDVKM. V was pared by 1 base and J by 5 bases, with 10 bases of the junction left unmatched. The CDR3 has 17 amino acids. The CDR3 DNA sequence: TGTGCCAGCAGTTTATTCACACTGGGGGACAGGGGCGAGACCCAGTACTTC. Translated, it gives CASSLFTLGDRGETQYF. The full variable domain, its missing parts supplied by reference TRBV28 and TRBJ2-5, is DVKVTQSSRYLVKRTGEKVFLECVQDMDHENMFWYRQDPGLGLRLIYFSYDVKMKEKGDIPEGYSVSREKKERFSLILESASTNQTSMYLCASSLFTLGDRGETQYFGPGTRLLVL.

This clonotype was seen just once. DNA for the CDR3: TGCGCCAGCATTAACAGGGGGGGGGACACTGAAGCTTTCTTT. Translated: CASINRGGDTEAFF. The chain couples TRBV10-2 to TRBJ1-1, with TRBD1 matching 8 bases. The CDR3 runs 14 residues. Germline CDR1 WSHSY, CDR2 SAAADI. V dropped 7 bases and J dropped 3; count of bases not matched to a gene: 7.

CDR3 DNA sequence: TGTGCCAGCAGTTTACCAACCTTCTATAATTCACCCCTCCACTTT. Its protein is CASSLPTFYNSPLHF. The chain combines TRBV28 with TRBJ1-6; no firm D call. V shed 2 bases and J shed 3 bases, with 8 bases lying between them. Germline V CDR1 and CDR2: MDHEN, SYDVKM. The CDR3 contains 15 residues.

At least ten counts were recorded for this clonotype. The chain is built from TRBV9 and TRBJ2-3, with 9 bases that match TRBD1. With V trimmed by 0 bases and J by 4 bases, 3 bases remained unmatched. This CDR3 spans 15 amino acids. The germline V gene encodes CDR1 SGDLS and CDR2 YYNGEE. CDR3 residues: CASSVAGQGADTQYF. The CDR3 nucleotides read TGTGCCAGCAGCGTAGCGGGACAGGGAGCAGATACGCAGTATTTT.

The rearrangement joins TRBV2 to TRBJ1-6; no clear D gene. Trimming pared 8 bases from V and 3 bases from J, leaving 8 bases between. CDR1 is SNHLY and CDR2 is FYNNEI in the germline V gene. The CDR3 sequence is 13 residues long. CDR3: CASGRDYNSPLHF. The CDR3 DNA sequence: TGTGCCAGCGGCCGCGACTATAATTCACCCCTCCACTTT.

A word on this clonotype: Because the CDR3 is missing its conserved closing phenylalanine or tryptophan, this is likely a read error. The chain joins TRBV12-5 to TRBJ2-1, with 11 bases aligning to TRBD2. This CDR3 contains 16 residues. Per germline, CDR1 LGHNT and CDR2 FRNRAP. Germline trimming cut 7 bases from V and 1 base from J; bases unmatched to any gene: 6. The CDR3, as DNA: TGTGCTAGTGTTAGGACTAGCGGGCCTTCCTACAATGAGCAGTTCCTC. It is translated as CASVRTSGPSYNEQFL.

This clonotype was seen many times. This sequence joins TRBV11-1 and TRBJ2-7; TRBD2 might be the D (5 bases). The CDR3 is made up of 14 amino acids. Deletions cut 5 bases from V and 5 bases from J, with 16 bases between. Germline V gene sequence: CDR1 SGHAT, CDR2 FQDESV (reference sequence). This chain's CDR3 is CASSDRTGRDEQYF. CDR3 coding DNA: TGTGCCAGCAGCGATCGGACGGGAAGGGACGAGCAGTACTTC.

This clonotype came up many times. This chain links TRBV6-1 with TRBJ1-1; tentative D call: TRBD1 (5 bases). There are 16 residues in the CDR3. The V end was cut by 6 bases, the J end by 3 bases, with 20 bases between. Per the germline V gene, CDR1 is MNHNS and CDR2 is SASEGT. The chain's CDR3 is CASRVLIAGRDTEAFF. The CDR3 DNA is TGTGCCAGCAGGGTTTTAATCGCAGGGAGGGACACTGAAGCTTTCTTT.

This clonotype was seen many times. The V and J genes are TRBV6-1 and TRBJ2-7; no clear D gene. Trimming cost V 7 bases and J 2 bases, with 12 bases left between them. CDR1 and CDR2 (germline): MNHNS, SASEGT. This CDR3 contains 13 residues. CDR3 sequence: CASMPNSAYEQYF. CDR3 in DNA: TGTGCCAGCATGCCAAACAGTGCCTACGAGCAGTACTTC.

The V gene is TRBV6-6, the J gene TRBJ2-5, with TRBD2 matching over 9 bases. This CDR3 contains 16 residues. Germline-derived CDR1 and CDR2 are MNHNY and SVGAGI (reference sequence). V was pared by 2 bases and J by 0 bases, with 4 bases of the junction left unmatched. The CDR3 DNA reads TGTGCCAGCAGTTACGCTGCGGGAGGGTACCAAGAGACCCAGTACTTC. It codes for CASSYAAGGYQETQYF.

This clonotype came up many times. The chain is built from TRBV18 and TRBJ1-2; D remains ambiguous. The V end was cut by 3 bases, the J end by 7 bases, with 15 bases between. Germline V gene sequence: CDR1 KGHSH, CDR2 LQKENI. This CDR3 has 14 residues. CDR3 nucleotide sequence: TGTGCCAGCTCACCCCAGGCAGGCCTCTTTGGCTACACCTTC. Translation: CASSPQAGLFGYTF. Full variable domain (remainder filled in from reference TRBV18 and TRBJ1-2): NAGVMQNPRHLVRRRGQEARLRCSPMKGHSHVYWYRQLPEEGLKFMVYLQKENIIDESGMPKERFSAEFPKEGPSILRIQQVVRGDSAAYFCASSPQAGLFGYTFGSGTRLTVV.

This clonotype has ten or more counts. The chain carries TRBV28 and TRBJ2-7; 9 nucleotides match TRBD1. The CDR3 is 15 amino acids. Trimming cost V 9 bases and J 0 bases; bases outside gene matches: 9. Germline V CDR1 and CDR2: MDHEN, SYDVKM. CDR3 amino acids: CASQLGQGISYEQYF. DNA of the CDR3: TGTGCCAGTCAGCTTGGACAGGGGATCTCCTACGAGCAGTACTTC. The full variable domain, with the rest looked up from reference TRBV28 and TRBJ2-7, is DVKVTQSSRYLVKRTGEKVFLECVQDMDHENMFWYRQDPGLGLRLIYFSYDVKMKEKGDIPEGYSVSREKKERFSLILESASTNQTSMYLCASQLGQGISYEQYFGPGTRLTVT.

Notes on this clonotype: A much bigger clone sits one base away, suggesting this may be a read error. It is likely a read error, because the conserved phenylalanine at the end of the CDR3 is missing. This chain uses TRBV30 with TRBJ2-5, with D tentatively TRBD1 or TRBD2 (5 bases each). This CDR3 region has 15 residues. With 3 bases removed from V and 5 bases from J, the gap between germline ends came to 19 bases. Germline lookup yields CDR1 GTSNPN and CDR2 SVGIG (reference sequence). In DNA, the CDR3 is TGTGCCTGGAGCCCAACTGGCGGGTCAGGGGAGACCCAGTACTAC. This translates into CAWSPTGGSGETQYY.

This clonotype appeared many times. The J gene is TRBJ2-5, the V gene TRBV27; unclear D gene. Trimming left V 0 bases short and J 5 bases short, with 7 bases between. The length of the CDR3 is 13 residues. Germline loops: CDR1 MNHEY, CDR2 SMNVEV (reference sequence). The CDR3 reads CASSLSRSETQYF. The CDR3 DNA is TGTGCCAGCAGTTTATCGAGGTCGGAGACCCAGTACTTC.

This clonotype came up a few times. This chain joins TRBV4-1 and TRBJ2-1; TRBD2 might be the D (6 bases). Germline V lookup: CDR1 MGHRA, CDR2 YSYEKL. The CDR3 length is 16 residues. Trimming took 0 bases from V and 3 from J, leaving 12 bases between them. Written as DNA, the CDR3 is TGCGCCAGCAGCCAAGATGGAGGGGCTAACTACAATGAGCAGTTCTTC. Encoded protein: CASSQDGGANYNEQFF.

This clonotype has a count of ten or more. The rearrangement uses TRBV6-5 and TRBJ2-2; possible D gene TRBD1, 5 bases. CDR1 and CDR2 from the germline V gene are MNHEY and SVGAGI. With 0 bases removed from V and 3 bases from J, the gap between germline ends came to 11 bases. The CDR3 extends over 16 amino acids. CDR3 sequence (DNA): TGTGCCAGCAGTTACTCGGGGCTACTGCACACCGGGGAGCTGTTTTTT. This gives the protein CASSYSGLLHTGELFF.

In its sample, this clonotype was seen many times. The rearrangement joins TRBV11-2 to TRBJ2-2, with 13 nucleotides matching TRBD2. V lost 5 bases and J lost 4; bases outside the gene matches: 4. CDR1 is SGHAT and CDR2 is FQNNGV in the germline V gene. The CDR3 loop spans 16 amino acids. CDR3 sequence (DNA): TGTGCCAGCAGCAAACTAGCGGGAGGGCCCACCGGGGAGCTGTTTTTT. Protein product: CASSKLAGGPTGELFF.

This clonotype occurred a few times. CDR3 sequence (DNA): TGCGCCAGCAGCCTCATTGCGGGGGACGTAAATGAGCAGTTCTTC. As protein: CASSLIAGDVNEQFF. This chain joins TRBV4-3 and TRBJ2-1, with 7 bases identical to TRBD2. Germline assignment: CDR1 LGHNA and CDR2 YSLEER. CDR3 length equals 15 residues. The ends lost 4 bases at V and 7 bases at J; junction bases unmatched: 10.

This clonotype showed up many times. The chain uses TRBV29-1 and TRBJ2-5; 8 bases fit TRBD1. J lost 4 bases, V lost 0 bases, and 1 base had no gene match. This CDR3 spans 13 amino acids. CDR1 and CDR2 (germline): SQVTM, ANQGSEA. The CDR3 DNA is TGCAGCGTTGAAGAACAGGGGGTAGAGACCCAGTACTTC. This sequence encodes CSVEEQGVETQYF.

V is TRBV28 and J is TRBJ1-5, with a weak D call TRBD1 (5 bases). Between the trimmed V and J ends, which lost 4 bases and 4 bases, there was a span of 11 bases. CDR3 size: 14 residues. Germline assignment: CDR1 MDHEN and CDR2 SYDVKM. The CDR3 protein is CASSWGRENQPQHF. The CDR3 region has the DNA TGTGCCAGCAGTTGGGGCAGGGAGAATCAGCCCCAGCATTTT.

This clonotype occurred many times. V usage is TRBV30 and J usage is TRBJ1-1; tentative D call: TRBD1 (5 bases). V was clipped by 5 bases and J by 1 base, with 17 bases between them. The CDR3 spans 15 residues. The germline CDR1 and CDR2 sequences are GTSNPN and SVGIG (reference sequence). CDR3 sequence: CAWADLGRGNTEAFF. CDR3 in DNA: TGTGCCTGGGCGGACCTTGGGAGGGGGAACACTGAAGCTTTCTTT.

This clonotype was seen a handful of times. The chain joins TRBV13 to TRBJ2-1, with 8 bases matching TRBD1. Germline CDR1 reads PRHDT; CDR2 reads FYEKMQ (reference sequence). V shed 5 bases, J shed 5 bases, and the junction held 11 bases outside the gene matches. There are 16 residues in the CDR3. The DNA for the CDR3 is TGTGCCAGCAGCGGACGACAGGGGTGGCGGAACAATGAGCAGTTCTTC. This codes for CASSGRQGWRNNEQFF.

This clonotype was counted many times. The genes are TRBV18 and TRBJ2-1; 7 nucleotides match TRBD2. The CDR3 covers 16 residues. With 6 bases clipped from V and 8 bases from J, the junction kept 16 bases outside the gene matches. Germline V CDR1 and CDR2: KGHSH, LQKENI. CDR3: CASSRGRPAGLDEQFF. The CDR3 bases are TGTGCCAGCTCCCGAGGCCGCCCAGCGGGATTGGATGAGCAGTTCTTC.

The chain recombines TRBV19 with TRBJ2-2; 10 bases are shared with TRBD1. The CDR3 runs to 16 residues. CDR1 is LNHDA and CDR2 is SQIVND in the germline V gene (reference sequence). The V segment lost 4 bases and the J segment 5 bases; nucleotides outside the gene matches: 7. CDR3 bases: TGTGCCAGTAGTACGGGACAGGGGAGTGATACCGGGGAGCTGTTTTTT. It yields the protein CASSTGQGSDTGELFF.

J is TRBJ2-5 and V is TRBV13; D might be TRBD1 (6 bases). CDR3 length equals 14 residues. Germline V gene sequence: CDR1 PRHDT, CDR2 FYEKMQ (reference sequence). Between the trimmed V and J ends, which lost 5 bases and 2 bases, there was a span of 12 bases. CDR3 bases: TGTGCCAGCAGCCACCGACAGGCACAAGAGACCCAGTACTTC. Its protein product is CASSHRQAQETQYF.

This clonotype was picked up many times. The chain carries TRBV6-1 and TRBJ2-5; the D gene is possibly TRBD1 (5 bases). CDR3 size: 14 residues. V was clipped by 5 bases and J by 1 base, with 11 bases between them. CDR1 is MNHNS, CDR2 SASEGT, per germline. CDR3 nucleotide sequence: TGTGCCAGCAGTTATTCCGACAGCCAAGAGACCCAGTACTTC. Its protein is CASSYSDSQETQYF.